This T cell receptor beta chain came from a study of regulatory T cells in long-lasting Graves disease. Study-wide results and caveats: Newly diagnosed disease favored TRBV20-1 and TRBJ2-1 over persistent disease.

iRepertoire HTBI primers and Arm-PCR of CDR3 regions built TCR beta libraries. In TCRdb, the multiplex PCR reads were re-called with MiXCR into one record per CDR3 protein. The sample holds about 420,000 distinct CDR3 sequences; 15% to 20% are singletons and the top ten take under 30%. This clonotype was picked up many times. Its antigen remains unidentified. The time point here: newly diagnosed GD, antithyroid drugs for less than 3 months. From RNA extracted from PBMCs, the TCR library was made. The V end lost 1 base, the J end lost 0 bases, and 7 bases lay between the germline ends. The CDR3 totals 13 residues. Germline-derived CDR1 and CDR2 are GTSNPN and SVGIG (reference sequence). These data were also filed under a second study, of T cells in Graves' hyperthyroidism and ophthalmopathy. That study reports: Patients counted as stable if ophthalmopathy did not develop within 18 months. Ophthalmopathy and stable hyperthyroidism were separated by a 13 V-J model.

The sample here was peripheral blood mononuclear cells (PBMCs), taken at new diagnosis, from a patient treated with antithyroid drugs. The origin of this receptor is a woman under 30 with Graves disease. V is TRBV30 and J is TRBJ2-7; D is undetermined. The CDR3 reads CAWSAESSYEQYF. In DNA form, the CDR3 reads TGTGCCTGGAGTGCGGAGAGCTCCTACGAGCAGTACTTC.